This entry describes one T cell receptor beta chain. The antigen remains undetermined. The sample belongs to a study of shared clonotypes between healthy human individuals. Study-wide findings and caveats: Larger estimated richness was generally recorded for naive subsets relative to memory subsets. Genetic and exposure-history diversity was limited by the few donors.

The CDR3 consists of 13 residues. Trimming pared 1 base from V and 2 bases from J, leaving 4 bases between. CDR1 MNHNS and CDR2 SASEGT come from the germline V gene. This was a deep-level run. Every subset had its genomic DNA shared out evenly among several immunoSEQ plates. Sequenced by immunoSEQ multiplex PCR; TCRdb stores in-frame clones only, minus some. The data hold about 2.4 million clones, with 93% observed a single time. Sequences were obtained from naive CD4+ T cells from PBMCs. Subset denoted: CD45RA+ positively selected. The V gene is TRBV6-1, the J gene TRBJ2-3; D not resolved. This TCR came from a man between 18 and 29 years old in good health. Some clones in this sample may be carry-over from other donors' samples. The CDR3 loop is CASSEVFTDTQYF. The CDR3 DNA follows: TGTGCCAGCAGTGAAGTCTTCACAGATACGCAGTATTTT.